This T cell receptor beta chain was sequenced in a study of CD8 T cells in Susac syndrome. Study-wide results and caveats: The study's TCR sequencing and HLA analysis drew on a certain number of individuals. That number was acknowledged as relatively small.

When the RNA was reverse transcribed, random hexamers were used with an input of roughly 0.45 to 1 ug. Multiplex immunoSEQ PCR targeted 54 Vbeta and 13 Jbeta TCR beta segments. TCRdb re-analysed the immunoSEQ multiplex PCR reads in MiXCR, keeping a single row per CDR3 protein. The data contain roughly 160,000 distinct CDR3 sequences, around 94% of them singletons. Remarks on this clonotype: Its antigen is not identified.

The T cells that were sequenced for TCR beta were CD8+ and CD4+ cells from blood. The control group consisted of healthy donors matched for age and sex. CDR1 is DFQATT, CDR2 SNEGSKA, per germline (reference sequence). CDR3 length: 13 amino acids. Material: CD4+ T cells from PBMCs. The chain combines TRBV20-1 with TRBJ2-5; D is possibly TRBD2 (6 bases). The sequence derives from a human donor in good health. The CDR3 DNA reads as TGCAGCCCCCGAGGAGGGTCCCCGGCGACCCAGTACTTC. As protein: CSPRGGSPATQYF.